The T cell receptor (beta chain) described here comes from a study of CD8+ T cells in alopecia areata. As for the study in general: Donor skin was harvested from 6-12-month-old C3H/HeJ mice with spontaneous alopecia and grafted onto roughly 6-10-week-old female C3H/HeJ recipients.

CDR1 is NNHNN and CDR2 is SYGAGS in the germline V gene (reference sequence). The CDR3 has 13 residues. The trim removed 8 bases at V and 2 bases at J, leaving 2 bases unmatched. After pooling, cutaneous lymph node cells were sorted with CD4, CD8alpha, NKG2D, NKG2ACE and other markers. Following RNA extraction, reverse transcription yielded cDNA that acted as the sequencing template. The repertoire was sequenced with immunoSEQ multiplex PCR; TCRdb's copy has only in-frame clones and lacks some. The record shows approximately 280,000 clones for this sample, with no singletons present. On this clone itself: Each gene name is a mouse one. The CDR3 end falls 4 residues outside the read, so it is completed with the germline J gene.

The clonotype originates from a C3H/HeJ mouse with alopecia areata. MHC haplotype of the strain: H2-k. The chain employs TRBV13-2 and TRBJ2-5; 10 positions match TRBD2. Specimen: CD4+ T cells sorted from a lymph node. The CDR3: CASRTGGQDTQYF. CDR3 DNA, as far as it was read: TGTGCCAGTCGGACTGGGGGCCAAGAC.